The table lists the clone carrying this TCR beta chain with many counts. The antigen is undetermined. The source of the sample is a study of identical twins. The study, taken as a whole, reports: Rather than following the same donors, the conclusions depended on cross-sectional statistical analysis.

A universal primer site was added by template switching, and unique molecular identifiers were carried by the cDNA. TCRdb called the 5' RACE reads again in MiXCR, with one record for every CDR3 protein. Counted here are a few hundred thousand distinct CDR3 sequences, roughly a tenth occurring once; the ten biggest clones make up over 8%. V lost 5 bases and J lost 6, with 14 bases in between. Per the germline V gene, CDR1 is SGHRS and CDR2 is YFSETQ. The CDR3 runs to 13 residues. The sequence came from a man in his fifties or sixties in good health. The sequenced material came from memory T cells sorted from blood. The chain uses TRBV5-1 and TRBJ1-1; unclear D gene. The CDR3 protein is CASRLTDGAEAFF. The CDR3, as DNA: TGCGCCAGCAGGCTCACGGACGGTGCTGAAGCTTTCTTT.